A selection of T cell receptor beta chains follows, all from one sample in a study of identical twins. MiXCR, run by TCRdb on the 5' RACE reads, gives a single entry per CDR3 protein. Of about 520,000 distinct CDR3 sequences detected, 22% appear once; the ten largest clones hold 0.75% to 0.95%. This sample was shared with a second study, whose subject was T cells expressing NK-cell markers.

The sequencing sample was made of CD4+ T cells sorted from blood. All receptors derive from a woman under 30 in good health. The CDR3 runs from the conserved cysteine through the conserved F or W.

V: TRBV12-3/TRBV12-4
J: TRBJ1-2
CDR3: CASSSRTGGSGYTF

V: TRBV2
J: TRBJ1-1
CDR3: CASSEIFSGLGAFF

V: TRBV5-1
J: TRBJ1-5
CDR3: CASSLGDGYQPQHF

V: TRBV29-1
J: TRBJ1-1
CDR3: CSVVAGNTEAFF

V: TRBV20-1
J: TRBJ1-2
CDR3: CSARKLQGVDYGYTF

V: TRBV5-1
J: TRBJ2-5
CDR3: CATGPGQGSQETQYF

V: TRBV12-3/TRBV12-4
J: TRBJ1-2
CDR3: CASSFWGTNYGYTF

V: TRBV23-1
J: TRBJ2-3
CDR3: CASSQSGQGVTDTQYF

V: TRBV20-1
J: TRBJ2-3
CDR3: CSARAGEGPDTQYF

V: TRBV13
J: TRBJ2-7
CDR3: CASSLEGRQGAYEQYF

V: TRBV20-1
J: TRBJ2-3
CDR3: CSVVTSRSTDTQYF

V: TRBV12-3/TRBV12-4
J: TRBJ2-7
CDR3: CASSHRDEQYF

V: TRBV7-9
J: TRBJ1-6
CDR3: CASSLSGGHNSPLHF

V: TRBV20-1
J: TRBJ2-4
CDR3: CSAPRLENIQYF

V: TRBV11-2
J: TRBJ2-6
CDR3: CASSPRTSTQSSGANVLTF

V: TRBV10-1
J: TRBJ2-5
CDR3: CASSDGQEETQYF

V: TRBV20-1
J: TRBJ2-2
CDR3: CSARDHTGELFF

V: TRBV21-1
J: TRBJ2-7
CDR3: CASTLGRDVYEQYF

V: TRBV5-4
J: TRBJ1-2
CDR3: CASSASGTNNYGYTF